This record covers a single TCR beta chain. Original processing notes: For nucleated cells, counts were estimated from reference gene primer amplification. The table came from immunoSEQ multiplex PCR; TCRdb's copy has only in-frame clones and leaves some out. V and J calls and clone size are copied from that table; D and trimming were computed from the DNA. Among about 120,000 clones listed, around 89% were seen once. The CDR3 spans 14 residues. Trimming took 6 bases from V and 0 from J; bases not matched to a gene: 5. Germline CDR1 is MNHEY and CDR2 is SVGEGT. This specimen comes from a study of blood T cell repertoires in COVID-19.

The specimen was peripheral blood. V usage is TRBV6-2 or TRBV6-3 and J usage is TRBJ2-7; 7 bases are a match to TRBD1. The source is a human donor with acute or convalescent COVID-19. The donor label of this sample is uncertain. CDR3 nucleotide sequence: TGTGCCAGCAGCCACAGGGGTAGCTCCTACGAGCAGTACTTC. Protein product: CASSHRGSSYEQYF.